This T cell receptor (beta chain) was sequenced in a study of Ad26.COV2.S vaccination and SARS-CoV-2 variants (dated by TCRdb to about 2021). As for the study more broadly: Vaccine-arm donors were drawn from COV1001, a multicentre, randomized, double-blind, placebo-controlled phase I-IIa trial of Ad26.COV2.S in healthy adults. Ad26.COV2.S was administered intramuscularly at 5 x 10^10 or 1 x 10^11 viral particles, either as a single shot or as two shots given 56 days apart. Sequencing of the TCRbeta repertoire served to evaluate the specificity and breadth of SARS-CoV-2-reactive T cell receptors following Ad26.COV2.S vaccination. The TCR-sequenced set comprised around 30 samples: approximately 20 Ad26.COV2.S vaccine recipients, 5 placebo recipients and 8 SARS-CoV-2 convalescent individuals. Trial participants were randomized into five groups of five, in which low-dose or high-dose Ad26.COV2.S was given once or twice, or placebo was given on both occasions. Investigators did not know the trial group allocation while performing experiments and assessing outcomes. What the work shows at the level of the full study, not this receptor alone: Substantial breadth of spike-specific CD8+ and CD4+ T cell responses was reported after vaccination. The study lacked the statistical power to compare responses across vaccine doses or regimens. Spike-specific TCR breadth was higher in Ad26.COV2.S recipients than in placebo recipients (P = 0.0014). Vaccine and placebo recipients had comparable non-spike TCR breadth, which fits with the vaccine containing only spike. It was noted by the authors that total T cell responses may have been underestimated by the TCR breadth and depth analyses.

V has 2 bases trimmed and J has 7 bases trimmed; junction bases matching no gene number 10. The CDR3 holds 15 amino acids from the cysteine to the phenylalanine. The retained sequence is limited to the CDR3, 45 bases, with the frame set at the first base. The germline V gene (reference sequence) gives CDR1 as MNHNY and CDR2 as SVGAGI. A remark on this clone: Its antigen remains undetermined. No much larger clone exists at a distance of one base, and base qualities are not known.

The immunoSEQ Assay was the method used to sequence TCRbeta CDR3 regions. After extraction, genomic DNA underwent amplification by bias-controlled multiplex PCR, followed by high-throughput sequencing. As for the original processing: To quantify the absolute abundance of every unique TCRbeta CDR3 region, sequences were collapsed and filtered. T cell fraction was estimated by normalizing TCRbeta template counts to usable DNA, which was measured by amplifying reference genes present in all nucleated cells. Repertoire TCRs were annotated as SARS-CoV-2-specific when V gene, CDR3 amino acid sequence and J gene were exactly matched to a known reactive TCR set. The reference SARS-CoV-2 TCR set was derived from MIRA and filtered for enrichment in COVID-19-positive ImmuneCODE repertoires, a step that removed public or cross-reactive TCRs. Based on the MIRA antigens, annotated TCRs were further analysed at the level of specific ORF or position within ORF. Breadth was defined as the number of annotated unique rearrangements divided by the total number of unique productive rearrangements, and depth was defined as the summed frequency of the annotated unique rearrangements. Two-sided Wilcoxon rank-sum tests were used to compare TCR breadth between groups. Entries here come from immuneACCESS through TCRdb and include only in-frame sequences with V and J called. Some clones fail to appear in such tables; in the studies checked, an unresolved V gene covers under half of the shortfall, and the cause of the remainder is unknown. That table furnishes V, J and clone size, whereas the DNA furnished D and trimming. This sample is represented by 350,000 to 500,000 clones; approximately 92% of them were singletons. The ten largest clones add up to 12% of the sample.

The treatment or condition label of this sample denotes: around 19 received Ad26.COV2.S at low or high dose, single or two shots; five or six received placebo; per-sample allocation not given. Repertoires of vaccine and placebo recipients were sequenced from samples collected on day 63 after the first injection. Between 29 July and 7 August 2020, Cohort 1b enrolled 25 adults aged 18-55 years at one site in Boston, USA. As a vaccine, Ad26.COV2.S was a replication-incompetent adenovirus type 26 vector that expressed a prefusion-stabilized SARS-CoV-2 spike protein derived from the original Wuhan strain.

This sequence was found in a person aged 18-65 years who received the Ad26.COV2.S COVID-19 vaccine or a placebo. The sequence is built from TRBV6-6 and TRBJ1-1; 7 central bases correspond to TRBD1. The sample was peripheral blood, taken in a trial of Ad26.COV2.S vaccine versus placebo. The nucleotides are TGTGCCAGCAGTTACGTGGACAGGACAGAGGATGAAGCTTTCTTT. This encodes CASSYVDRTEDEAFF.